Sequencing of this T cell receptor (beta chain) was carried out in a study of glioma-infiltrating T cells. Amplification of TCR alpha and beta CDR3 regions from RNA used iRepertoire nested multiplex PCR. One entry per CDR3 protein, called by TCRdb with MiXCR from the multiplex PCR reads. The table lists roughly 200,000 distinct CDR3 sequences, 43% of them singletons. Notes on the study in general: Above-expected tissue-blood divergence occurred in all gliomas, most in low-grade ones.

CDR1 KGHDR and CDR2 SFDVKD come from the germline V gene. The CDR3 runs to 13 residues. In this sample, this clonotype turned up many times. The antigen is undetermined. One end of the junction does not line up with germline, which may come from a read error. Sequencing was done on a sample of glioma tissue, nonneoplastic brain tissue, or PBMCs (not recorded which). This clonotype was sampled from a human donor with low-grade glioma or glioblastoma, undergoing nonglioma brain surgery, or in good health (not recorded which). The chain carries TRBV24-1 and TRBJ2-1; D is unresolved. The CDR3 here is CATSDSITSILIF. CDR3 in DNA: TGTGCCACCAGTGATTCTATAACGTCCATCCTTATCTTC.